The clone carrying this TCR beta chain has ten or more counts. The authors made TCR cDNA by 5'RACE template switching, adding a universal primer site and UMIs. One entry per CDR3 protein, called by TCRdb with MiXCR from the 5' RACE reads. Found here are more than 20,000 distinct CDR3 sequences, 4% to 6% of them singletons; the top ten hold roughly 20%. The record originates from a study of T cells after yellow fever vaccination. Study information: Any fraction with a low cell number was prepared using SMART-Seq v4 Ultra Low Input. Study-level points and caveats: Abundant clonotypes from the bulk population could get into FACS-sorted repertoires as contaminants.

Germline CDR1 is MNHEY and CDR2 is SVGAGI. V dropped 0 bases and J dropped 0; count of bases not matched to a gene: 2. The CDR3 sequence is 15 residues long. Here the sequenced sample was PBMCs, either bulk or a sorted T-cell subset (CD4+, CD8+, memory, or dextramer-sorted; not recorded which), taken around 45 days after the first yellow fever vaccination. The chain recombines TRBV6-5 with TRBJ2-7; 7 nucleotides agree with TRBD1. The receptor was derived from a man in his late teens or twenties who received the YFV17D yellow fever vaccine. CDR3 DNA: TGTGCCAGCAGTTACTCGACAGGGAGCTCCTACGAGCAGTACTTC. Residues: CASSYSTGSSYEQYF.